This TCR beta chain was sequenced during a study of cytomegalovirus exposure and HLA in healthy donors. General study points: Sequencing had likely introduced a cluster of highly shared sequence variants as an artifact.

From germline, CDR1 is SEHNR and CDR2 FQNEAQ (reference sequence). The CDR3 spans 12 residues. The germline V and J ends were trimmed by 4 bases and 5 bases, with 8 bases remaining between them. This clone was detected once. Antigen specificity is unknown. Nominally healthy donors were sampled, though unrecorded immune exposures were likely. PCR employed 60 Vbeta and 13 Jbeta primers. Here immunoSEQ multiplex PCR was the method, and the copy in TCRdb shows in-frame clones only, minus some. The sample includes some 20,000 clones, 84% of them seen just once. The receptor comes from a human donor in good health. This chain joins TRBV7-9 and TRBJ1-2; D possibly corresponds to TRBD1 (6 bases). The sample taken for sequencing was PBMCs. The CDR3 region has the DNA TGTGCCAGCAGCTCGACAGGATATGGCTACACCTTC. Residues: CASSSTGYGYTF.